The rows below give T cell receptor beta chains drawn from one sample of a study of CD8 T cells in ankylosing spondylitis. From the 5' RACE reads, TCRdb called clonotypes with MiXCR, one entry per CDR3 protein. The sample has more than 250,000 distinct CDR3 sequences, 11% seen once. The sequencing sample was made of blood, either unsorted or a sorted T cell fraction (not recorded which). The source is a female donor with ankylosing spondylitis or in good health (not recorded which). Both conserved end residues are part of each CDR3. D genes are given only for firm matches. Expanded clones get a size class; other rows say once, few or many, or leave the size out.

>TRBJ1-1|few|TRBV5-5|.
CASSFRGPPLMNTEAFF
TGTGCCAGCAGCTTTCGGGGGCCTCCACTTATGAACACTGAAGCTTTCTTT
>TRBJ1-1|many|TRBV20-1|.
CSALGAFF
TGCAGTGCCCTCGGGGCTTTCTTT
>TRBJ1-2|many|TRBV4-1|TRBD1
CASSQVGQVGDYGYTF
TGCGCCAGCAGCCAAGTGGGACAGGTGGGGGACTATGGCTACACCTTC
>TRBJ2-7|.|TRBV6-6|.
CASRVGGGYEQYF
TGTGCCAGCCGAGTTGGTGGGGGCTACGAGCAGTACTTC
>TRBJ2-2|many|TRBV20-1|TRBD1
CSARLTGTNTGELFF
TGCAGTGCTAGATTGACAGGGACGAACACCGGGGAGCTGTTTTTT
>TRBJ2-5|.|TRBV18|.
CASSPGSGETQYF
TGTGCCAGCTCACCAGGCTCAGGGGAGACCCAGTACTTC
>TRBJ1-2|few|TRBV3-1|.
CASSGDSSTIYGYTF
TGTGCCAGCAGCGGAGACAGTAGTACCATCTATGGCTACACCTTC
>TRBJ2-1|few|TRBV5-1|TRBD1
CASSLAQSTGRVNEQFF
TGCGCCAGCAGCTTGGCCCAATCGACAGGGAGAGTAAATGAGCAGTTCTTC
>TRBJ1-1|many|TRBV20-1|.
CSGIEGDTEAFF
TGCAGTGGCATTGAGGGGGACACTGAAGCTTTCTTT
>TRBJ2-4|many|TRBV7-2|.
CASSSSEGDLAKNIQYF
TGTGCCAGCAGCTCCTCAGAAGGGGATCTAGCCAAAAACATTCAGTACTTC
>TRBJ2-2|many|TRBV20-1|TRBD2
CSASLAGANTGELFF
TGCAGTGCTAGCCTAGCGGGAGCGAACACCGGGGAGCTGTTTTTT
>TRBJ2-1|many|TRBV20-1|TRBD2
CSARDMSSGLNEQFF
TGCAGTGCTAGAGATATGTCTAGCGGCCTCAATGAGCAGTTCTTC
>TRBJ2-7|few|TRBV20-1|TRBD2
CSARGLAGGQYEQYF
TGCAGTGCTAGGGGACTAGCGGGGGGGCAGTACGAGCAGTACTTC
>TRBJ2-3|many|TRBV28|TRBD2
CASSPLAGATDTQYF
TGTGCCAGCAGTCCTCTAGCGGGAGCGACAGATACGCAGTATTTT
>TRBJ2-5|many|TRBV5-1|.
CASSFGGSISETQYF
TGCGCCAGCAGCTTTGGTGGTAGCATTTCAGAGACCCAGTACTTC
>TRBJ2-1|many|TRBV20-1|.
CSARGLNEQFF
TGCAGTGCTAGAGGGTTAAATGAGCAGTTCTTC
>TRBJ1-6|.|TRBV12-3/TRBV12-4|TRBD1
CASSHTGGNSPLHF
TGTGCCAGCAGCCATACAGGGGGCAACTCACCCCTCCACTTT
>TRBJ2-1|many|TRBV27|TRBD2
CASSLSSSGRLIGEQFF
TGTGCCAGCAGTTTATCCTCTAGCGGGAGGTTAATCGGTGAGCAGTTCTTC
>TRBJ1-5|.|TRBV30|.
CAWSDSSPNSAQHF
TGTGCCTGGAGTGACAGCAGCCCCAATTCTGCCCAGCATTTT
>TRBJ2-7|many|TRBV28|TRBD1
CASSNYGTVSYEQYF
TGTGCCAGCTCGAATTACGGGACAGTCTCCTACGAGCAGTACTTC
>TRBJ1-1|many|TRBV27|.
CASSLIGEANTEAFF
TGTGCCAGCAGTTTAATTGGGGAGGCAAACACTGAAGCTTTCTTT
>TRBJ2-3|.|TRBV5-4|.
CASSFVARTATDTQYF
TGTGCCAGCAGCTTTGTAGCTAGAACGGCCACAGATACGCAGTATTTT
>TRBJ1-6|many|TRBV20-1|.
CSARGEGQLYNSPLHF
TGCAGTGCTAGGGGGGAGGGACAACTCTATAATTCACCCCTCCACTTT
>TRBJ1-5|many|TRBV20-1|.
CSARDSTDQPQHF
TGCAGTGCTAGAGACTCCACCGATCAGCCCCAGCATTTT
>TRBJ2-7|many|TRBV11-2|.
CASSLAGTAYEQYF
TGTGCCAGCAGCTTAGCCGGGACTGCCTACGAGCAGTACTTC
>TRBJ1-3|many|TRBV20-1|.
CSATRQGADTIYF
TGCAGTGCTACCCGCCAAGGAGCGGACACCATATATTTT
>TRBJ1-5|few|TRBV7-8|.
CASSSYRDLQHF
TGTGCCAGCAGCTCGTACCGGGACCTCCAGCATTTT
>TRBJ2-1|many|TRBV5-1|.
CASSLVENNEQFF
TGCGCCAGCAGCTTGGTGGAGAACAATGAGCAGTTCTTC
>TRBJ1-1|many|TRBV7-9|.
CASSLWTAEAFF
TGTGCCAGCAGCTTATGGACAGCTGAAGCTTTCTTT
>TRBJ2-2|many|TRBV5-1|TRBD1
CASSLVSGTVNTGELFF
TGCGCCAGCAGCTTGGTTTCCGGGACAGTGAACACCGGGGAGCTGTTTTTT
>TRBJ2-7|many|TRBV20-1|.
CSARPRTRIDEQYF
TGCAGTGCTAGACCCCGTACTAGAATCGACGAGCAGTACTTC
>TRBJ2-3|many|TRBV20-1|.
CSAITSFTDTQYF
TGCAGTGCCATTACTAGCTTCACAGATACGCAGTATTTT
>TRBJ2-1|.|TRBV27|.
CASSSTLAGRNEQFF
TGTGCCAGCAGTTCGACCCTCGCCGGCCGAAATGAGCAGTTCTTC
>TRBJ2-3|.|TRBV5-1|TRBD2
CASSRRTSTTDTQYF
TGCGCCAGCAGCCGCCGGACTAGCACCACAGATACGCAGTATTTT
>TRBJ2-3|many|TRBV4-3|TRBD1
CASSQEDRGADTQYF
TGCGCCAGCAGCCAAGAGGACAGGGGGGCAGATACGCAGTATTTT
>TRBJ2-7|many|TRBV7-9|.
CASSLGAGGIEQYF
TGTGCCAGCAGCTTAGGTGCAGGGGGGATCGAGCAGTACTTC
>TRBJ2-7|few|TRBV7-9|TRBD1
CASSRTGELYEQYF
TGTGCCAGCAGCCGTACAGGGGAATTGTACGAGCAGTACTTC
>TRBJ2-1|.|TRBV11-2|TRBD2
CASSLGGGVGNEQFF
TGTGCCAGCAGCTTGGGCGGGGGGGTCGGCAATGAGCAGTTCTTC
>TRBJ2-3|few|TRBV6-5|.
CASSYTFSGRTDTQYF
TGTGCCAGCAGTTACACATTTTCGGGCCGCACAGATACGCAGTATTTT
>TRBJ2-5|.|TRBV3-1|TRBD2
CASSQTSGKETQYF
TGTGCCAGCAGCCAGACTAGCGGAAAAGAGACCCAGTACTTC
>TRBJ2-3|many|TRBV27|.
CASQDGGFDTQYF
TGTGCCAGCCAAGACGGAGGGTTTGATACGCAGTATTTT
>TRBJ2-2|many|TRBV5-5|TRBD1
CASSTDRGNTGELFF
TGTGCCAGCAGCACGGACAGGGGGAACACCGGGGAGCTGTTTTTT
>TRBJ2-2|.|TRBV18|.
CASSLDTGGTGELFF
TGTGCCAGCTCACTAGACACCGGAGGGACCGGGGAGCTGTTTTTT
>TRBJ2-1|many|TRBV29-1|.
CSVELAFDNEQFF
TGCAGCGTTGAACTAGCGTTCGACAATGAGCAGTTCTTC
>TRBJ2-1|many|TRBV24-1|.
CATSGRGSSYNEQFF
TGTGCCACCAGTGGGCGAGGGAGCTCCTACAATGAGCAGTTCTTC
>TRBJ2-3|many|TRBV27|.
CASSLYRGSTDTQYF
TGTGCCAGCAGTTTATACCGGGGGAGCACAGATACGCAGTATTTT
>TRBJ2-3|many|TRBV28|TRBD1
CASSTGRGPDTQYF
TGTGCCAGCTCCACGGGCAGGGGGCCAGATACGCAGTATTTT
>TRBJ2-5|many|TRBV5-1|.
CASSPKGNVQYF
TGCGCCAGCAGCCCGAAAGGGAATGTCCAGTACTTC
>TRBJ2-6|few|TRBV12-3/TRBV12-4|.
CASSRKGSGANVLTF
TGTGCCAGCAGTCGAAAGGGATCTGGGGCCAACGTCCTGACTTTC
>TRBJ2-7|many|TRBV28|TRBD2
CATWAGGEYEQYF
TGTGCCACCTGGGCGGGAGGGGAATACGAGCAGTACTTC
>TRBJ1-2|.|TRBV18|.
CASSPDRAGYTF
TGTGCCAGCTCACCAGACCGGGCGGGCTACACCTTC
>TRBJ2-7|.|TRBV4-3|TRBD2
CASSQTSVSRDYSYEQYF
TGCGCCAGCAGCCAAACATCCGTTTCCCGGGACTACTCCTACGAGCAGTACTTC
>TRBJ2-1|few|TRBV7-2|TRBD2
CASTPWTSGSNEQFF
TGTGCCAGCACCCCCTGGACTAGCGGGAGTAATGAGCAGTTCTTC
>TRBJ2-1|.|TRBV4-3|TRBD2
CASSPGGALAGSGNEQFF
TGCGCCAGCAGCCCCGGGGGGGCGCTAGCGGGATCCGGCAATGAGCAGTTCTTC
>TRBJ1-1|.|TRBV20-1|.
CSATKQELNTEAFF
TGCAGTGCTACAAAACAGGAATTGAACACTGAAGCTTTCTTT
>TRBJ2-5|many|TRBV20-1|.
CSASWAGETQYF
TGCAGTGCTAGTTGGGCAGGAGAGACCCAGTACTTC
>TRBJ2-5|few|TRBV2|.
CASTGASPTNQETQYF
TGTGCCAGCACTGGCGCATCTCCCACAAACCAAGAGACCCAGTACTTC
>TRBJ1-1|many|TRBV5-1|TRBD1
CASSLRTGIVTEAFF
TGCGCCAGCAGCCTCCGGACAGGGATCGTCACTGAAGCTTTCTTT